Listed below are T cell receptor beta chains from one sample, sequenced in a study of cytomegalovirus exposure and HLA in healthy donors. Measured with immunoSEQ multiplex PCR; TCRdb has only the in-frame clones, and not every one. There are 150,000 to 200,000 clones in the sample; approximately 85% occur only once, and about 2.3% lies in the top ten. Sample: PBMCs. Source of these receptors: a woman aged 50 to 60 in good health and CMV-seronegative. CDR3s include the opening cysteine and the closing phenylalanine or tryptophan. The order of the fields is CDR3 protein, CDR3 DNA, clone size, D gene, V gene, J gene. A D gene is named only where the DNA matches it firmly. Only some rows state a clone size, as once, few, many or a class for expanded clones.

CASSTIREVDTQYF,TGTGCCAGCAGTACTATTCGAGAGGTAGATACGCAGTATTTT,NA,NA,TRBV28,TRBJ2-3
CASSLARGSGTGPSAEAFF,TGTGCCAGCAGCTTAGCGCGGGGCTCCGGGACAGGCCCATCAGCTGAAGCTTTCTTT,NA,TRBD1,TRBV7-9,TRBJ1-1
CASSPSAGRQETQYF,TGTGCCAGCAGCCCCTCGGCGGGCCGTCAAGAGACCCAGTACTTC,NA,NA,TRBV5-4,TRBJ2-5
CASSDWTSGSPEQFF,TGTGCCAGCAGTGACTGGACTAGCGGGAGCCCTGAGCAGTTCTTC,NA,TRBD2,TRBV2,TRBJ2-1
CASSERVAGRRLYYNEQFF,TGTGCCAGCAGTGAGAGGGTAGCGGGGAGACGCCTATATTACAATGAGCAGTTCTTC,once,TRBD2,TRBV2,TRBJ2-1
CATSRDPDNSPLHF,TGTGCCACCAGCAGAGATCCGGATAATTCACCCCTCCACTTT,NA,NA,TRBV15,TRBJ1-6
CASSLISGYEQYF,TGTGCCAGCAGTTTAATTTCAGGGTACGAGCAGTACTTC,once,NA,TRBV27,TRBJ2-7
CASSLGGRTYEQYF,TGTGCCAGCAGCTTAGGCGGGAGAACCTACGAGCAGTACTTC,NA,TRBD2,TRBV7-3,TRBJ2-7
CAWSVKGAGGNTIYF,TGTGCCTGGAGTGTAAAGGGGGCGGGGGGAAACACCATATATTTT,NA,TRBD1,TRBV30,TRBJ1-3
CASTPTVADTQYF,TGCGCCAGCACCCCGACAGTCGCAGATACGCAGTATTTT,NA,NA,TRBV5-1,TRBJ2-3
CASSPHRGQGASGYEQYF,TGTGCCAGCAGCCCCCACCGAGGACAGGGGGCTTCTGGGTACGAGCAGTACTTC,NA,TRBD1,TRBV7-9,TRBJ2-7
CASSDGTGGRTEAFF,TGTGCCAGCAGTGACGGGACAGGGGGTAGGACTGAAGCTTTCTTT,once,TRBD1,TRBV6-4,TRBJ1-1
CASGYGQPKEDTEAFF,TGTGCCAGCGGTTATGGGCAGCCCAAGGAGGACACTGAAGCTTTCTTT,NA,NA,TRBV2,TRBJ1-1
CMSKLNTEAFF,TGCATGAGTAAGCTGAACACTGAAGCTTTCTTT,NA,NA,TRBV20-1,TRBJ1-1
CASEPGEGYEQYF,TGCGCCAGCGAGCCAGGGGAGGGCTACGAGCAGTACTTC,NA,NA,TRBV5-1,TRBJ2-7
CATSRGGTSGDTQYF,TGTGCCACCAGCAGGGGGGGGACTAGCGGGGATACGCAGTATTTT,NA,TRBD2,TRBV15,TRBJ2-3
CASSDRGGNSPLHF,TGTGCCAGCAGTGACCGAGGGGGTAATTCACCCCTCCACTTT,few,NA,TRBV6-4,TRBJ1-6
CASSGAVLTEAFF,TGTGCCAGTAGTGGGGCGGTGCTCACTGAAGCTTTCTTT,NA,NA,TRBV19,TRBJ1-1
CASSSRGLASSYEQYF,TGTGCCAGCAGTTCCCGCGGACTAGCGAGCTCCTACGAGCAGTACTTC,NA,TRBD2,TRBV11-1,TRBJ2-7
CASSLGSGGNEQFF,TGTGCCAGCAGTTTAGGGTCAGGGGGTAATGAGCAGTTCTTC,NA,TRBD1,TRBV28,TRBJ2-1
CASSFRTRAGETQYF,TGTGCCAGCTCGTTCAGAACCAGGGCCGGGGAGACCCAGTACTTC,NA,NA,TRBV18,TRBJ2-5
CASSVRLAVWTDTQYF,TGCGCCAGCAGTGTGAGACTAGCAGTTTGGACAGATACGCAGTATTTT,NA,TRBD2,TRBV10-2,TRBJ2-3
CASSLEQPKNIQYF,TGTGCCAGCAGCTTAGAACAGCCCAAAAACATTCAGTACTTC,NA,NA,TRBV7-9,TRBJ2-4
CASSSNRDRASEQYF,TGTGCCAGCAGCAGCAACCGGGACAGGGCATCCGAGCAGTACTTC,NA,TRBD1,TRBV7-6,TRBJ2-7
CASSPLTGVTTEAFF,TGTGCCAGCAGTCCACTAACAGGGGTGACCACTGAAGCTTTCTTT,once,TRBD1,TRBV6-1,TRBJ1-1
CASSLLGQGAFEQYF,TGTGCCAGCAGCTTATTGGGACAGGGGGCCTTCGAGCAGTACTTC,NA,TRBD1,TRBV7-9,TRBJ2-7
CASSDGQGFNEQYF,TGTGCCAGCAGTGATGGACAGGGTTTTAACGAGCAGTACTTC,NA,TRBD1,TRBV6-1,TRBJ2-7
CASSLGTQGSLNQPQHF,TGTGCCAGCAGCTTAGGGACCCAGGGCAGCTTAAATCAGCCCCAGCATTTT,NA,NA,TRBV7-6,TRBJ1-5
CASSLDDRDYRKQYF,TGTGCCAGCAGCTTAGATGATCGGGACTATAGAAAGCAGTACTTC,NA,TRBD2,TRBV11-3,TRBJ2-7
CASNPDRGNYGYTF,TGCGCCAGCAACCCGGACAGGGGTAACTATGGCTACACCTTC,NA,TRBD1,TRBV4-1,TRBJ1-2
CSVRRGPVDEQYF,TGCAGCGTCCGCAGGGGGCCTGTGGACGAGCAGTACTTC,NA,TRBD1,TRBV29-1,TRBJ2-7
CAWNQEGQGEQFF,TGTGCCTGGAACCAAGAAGGTCAGGGTGAGCAGTTCTTC,NA,NA,TRBV30,TRBJ2-1
CATSILGRSREKLFF,TGTGCCACCAGCATCCTCGGGAGGTCTCGCGAAAAACTGTTTTTT,few,NA,TRBV15,TRBJ1-4
CASSAGTALRNQYF,TGTGCCAGTAGTGCCGGGACAGCACTACGAAACCAGTACTTC,NA,TRBD1,TRBV19,TRBJ2-7
CATRDGRLAGGGETQYF,TGTGCCACCCGAGATGGGAGACTAGCGGGAGGAGGTGAGACCCAGTACTTC,NA,TRBD2,TRBV2,TRBJ2-5
CASSWGQGGQPQHF,TGTGCCAGCAGTTGGGGACAGGGCGGTCAGCCCCAGCATTTT,NA,TRBD1,TRBV28,TRBJ1-5
CASSADQGPYGYTF,TGTGCCAGCAGCGCCGATCAGGGGCCCTATGGCTACACCTTC,NA,NA,TRBV9,TRBJ1-2
CASSPDRYSNQPQHF,TGTGCCAGCAGTCCCGACAGGTATAGCAATCAGCCCCAGCATTTT,NA,NA,TRBV28,TRBJ1-5
CASFRTGGSYEQYF,TGTGCCAGCTTTAGGACAGGGGGCTCCTACGAGCAGTACTTC,NA,TRBD1,TRBV2,TRBJ2-7
CASSFDPSGRAPLTDTQYF,TGTGCCAGCAGTTTCGACCCTAGCGGGAGGGCCCCTCTCACAGATACGCAGTATTTT,NA,TRBD2,TRBV28,TRBJ2-3
CASSVATSGNTEQFF,TGTGCCAGCAGCGTAGCGACTAGCGGGAACACTGAGCAGTTCTTC,NA,TRBD2,TRBV9,TRBJ2-1
CASSHRQGAGDTQYF,TGTGCCAGCAGCCATAGACAGGGGGCAGGGGATACGCAGTATTTT,NA,TRBD1,TRBV11-2,TRBJ2-3
CASGKGLASSTDTQYF,TGTGCTAGTGGTAAGGGACTAGCGTCTAGCACAGATACGCAGTATTTT,NA,TRBD2,TRBV12-5,TRBJ2-3
CASSLGGQNSEAFF,TGTGCCAGCAGCTTAGGGGGACAGAATAGTGAAGCTTTCTTT,NA,TRBD1,TRBV7-8,TRBJ1-1
CASSRQGPLTTNEKLFF,TGCGCCAGCTCCCGACAGGGTCCTTTGACAACTAATGAAAAACTGTTTTTT,NA,TRBD1,TRBV4-3,TRBJ1-4
CASSAGSSYEQYF,TGTGCCAGCAGCGCCGGGTCCTCCTACGAGCAGTACTTC,NA,NA,TRBV6-1,TRBJ2-7
CASSLDSPGYGYTF,TGCGCCAGCAGCTTGGACTCTCCGGGGTATGGCTACACCTTC,NA,NA,TRBV5-1,TRBJ1-2
CASINTEAGGGYGYTF,TGTGCCAGCATCAATACCGAAGCGGGGGGGGGCTATGGCTACACCTTC,NA,NA,TRBV28,TRBJ1-2
CASSREGTSTDTQYF,TGTGCCAGCAGCCGGGAGGGAACTAGCACAGATACGCAGTATTTT,NA,TRBD2,TRBV7-3,TRBJ2-3
CASSSTVNTEAFF,TGTGCCAGCAGTTCTACAGTGAACACTGAAGCTTTCTTT,NA,NA,TRBV6-5,TRBJ1-1
CASSIDKTNYGYTF,TGTGCCAGTAGTATCGACAAGACTAACTATGGCTACACCTTC,NA,NA,TRBV19,TRBJ1-2
CASSLFRRAGPGETQYF,TGTGCCAGCAGTTTGTTCCGCCGCGCAGGGCCGGGAGAGACCCAGTACTTC,NA,NA,TRBV28,TRBJ2-5
CASSLAGSTDTQYF,TGTGCCAGCAGCTTGGCGGGCAGCACAGATACGCAGTATTTT,NA,NA,TRBV7-2,TRBJ2-3
CASSIHRGPGNEQFF,TGTGCCAGCAGTATCCACAGGGGGCCCGGCAATGAGCAGTTCTTC,NA,TRBD1,TRBV6-5,TRBJ2-1
CASSHLSRNYGYTF,TGCGCCAGCAGCCACCTCAGTCGTAACTATGGCTACACCTTC,once,NA,TRBV4-3,TRBJ1-2
CASIKIAGGPHEQYF,TGTGCCAGCATTAAAATAGCGGGAGGGCCCCACGAGCAGTACTTC,NA,TRBD2,TRBV27,TRBJ2-7
CASSPPSMGTGNKAFF,TGTGCCAGCTCACCGCCGAGTATGGGGACAGGGAACAAAGCTTTCTTT,NA,TRBD1,TRBV18,TRBJ1-1
CASSDRPGLEAFF,TGTGCCAGCAGTGACCGACCCGGGTTGGAAGCTTTCTTT,NA,NA,TRBV25-1,TRBJ1-1
CASSSPGRGYTF,TGTGCCAGCAGTTCTCCCGGGAGGGGCTACACCTTC,NA,NA,TRBV28,TRBJ1-2